Listed below are T cell receptor beta chains from one sample, sequenced in a study of early T cells in non-severe SARS-CoV-2 infection. TCRdb recomputed calls from the 5' RACE reads with MiXCR, one row per CDR3 protein. The table has more than 85,000 distinct CDR3 sequences, 16% seen once. Sequencing was done on a sample of whole blood. Receptor source: an adult who was a healthcare worker with PCR-confirmed SARS-CoV-2 infection or an uninfected control (not recorded which). The CDR3 runs from the conserved cysteine through the conserved F or W. A D gene is named only where the DNA matches it firmly. A row's size may be missing; if present it is once, few, many or a size class.

>few|TRBJ2-1|TRBD2|TRBV28
CASSFRSAPGLAGGQSSYNEQFF
TGTGCCAGCAGTTTCCGGTCTGCGCCGGGACTAGCGGGAGGTCAGAGCTCCTACAATGAGCAGTTCTTC
>many|TRBJ2-1|-|TRBV7-2
CASILSVGYNEQFF
TGTGCCAGCATTCTCTCGGTAGGGTACAATGAGCAGTTCTTC
>many|TRBJ2-6|TRBD1|TRBV12-3/TRBV12-4
CASSPGQGIPGANVLTF
TGTGCCAGCAGCCCGGGACAGGGAATCCCTGGGGCCAACGTCCTGACTTTC
>-|TRBJ2-3|-|TRBV20-1
CSARERDSADTQYF
TGCAGTGCTAGAGAGCGGGATTCGGCAGATACGCAGTATTTT
>-|TRBJ2-2|TRBD2|TRBV19
CASSARGLAGVGSTGELFF
TGTGCCAGTAGTGCCAGAGGACTAGCGGGAGTAGGGAGCACCGGGGAGCTGTTTTTT
>-|TRBJ2-7|-|TRBV21-1
CASSKVNRTESYEQYF
TGTGCCAGCAGCAAAGTGAACCGGACTGAGTCCTACGAGCAGTACTTC
>many|TRBJ1-6|-|TRBV12-3/TRBV12-4
CASSLSWSNSPLHF
TGTGCCAGCAGTTTATCTTGGAGTAATTCACCCCTCCACTTT
>-|TRBJ2-3|-|TRBV29-1
CSVEVLGSGDTQYF
TGCAGCGTTGAAGTGTTAGGGTCTGGAGATACGCAGTATTTT
>-|TRBJ2-5|TRBD2|TRBV5-1
CASSWGTGLLVETQYF
TGCGCCAGCAGCTGGGGTACGGGACTACTTGTCGAGACCCAGTACTTC
>many|TRBJ2-7|-|TRBV6-5
CASSSTTTEQYF
TGTGCCAGCAGTTCCACGACGACCGAGCAGTACTTC
>few|TRBJ2-3|-|TRBV18
CASSPGTPTDTQYF
TGTGCCAGCTCACCCGGCACACCCACAGATACGCAGTATTTT
>-|TRBJ2-3|-|TRBV7-2
CASSLARRGSLTDTQYF
TGTGCCAGCAGCTTAGCGCGCCGGGGCAGTCTCACAGATACGCAGTATTTT
>-|TRBJ1-1|-|TRBV12-3/TRBV12-4
CASSFAQSLSEAFF
TGTGCCAGCAGTTTTGCTCAGTCGCTCTCTGAAGCTTTCTTT
>few|TRBJ1-6|-|TRBV3-1
CACSQGRANSPLHF
TGTGCCTGCAGCCAAGGCAGGGCGAATTCACCCCTCCACTTT
>-|TRBJ1-1|-|TRBV12-3/TRBV12-4
CASTDGIKTAEAFF
TGTGCCAGCACCGACGGTATAAAGACAGCTGAAGCTTTCTTT
>few|TRBJ1-2|-|TRBV5-4
CASSVPKGADYGYTF
TGTGCCAGCAGCGTCCCTAAAGGGGCCGACTATGGCTACACCTTC
>-|TRBJ2-7|-|TRBV7-9
CASSLAVRAYEQYF
TGTGCCAGCAGCTTAGCAGTCAGAGCCTACGAGCAGTACTTC
>few|TRBJ2-1|-|TRBV4-3
CASSQSVRSVDEQFF
TGCGCCAGCAGCCAGTCGGTCAGGTCAGTCGATGAGCAGTTCTTC
>few|TRBJ2-3|-|TRBV11-2
CASSSAYSADTQYF
TGTGCCAGCAGTTCCGCGTATAGCGCAGATACGCAGTATTTT
>-|TRBJ1-3|TRBD1|TRBV25-1
CASSPGQAGNTIYF
TGTGCCAGCAGTCCGGGACAGGCTGGAAACACCATATATTTT
>-|TRBJ2-5|-|TRBV7-2
CASTFGQNWRETQYF
TGTGCCAGCACCTTCGGACAGAACTGGAGGGAGACCCAGTACTTC
>-|TRBJ2-7|-|TRBV27
CASSFRSDYEQYF
TGTGCCAGCAGTTTTCGGAGTGACTACGAGCAGTACTTC
>-|TRBJ2-7|TRBD1|TRBV7-2
CASSEGQGAYEQYF
TGTGCCAGCAGCGAGGGACAGGGTGCCTACGAGCAGTACTTC
>once|TRBJ2-1|-|TRBV14
CASSQRQGLSEQFF
TGTGCCAGCAGCCAACGCCAAGGTTTAAGTGAGCAGTTCTTC
>-|TRBJ2-7|-|TRBV28
CASSFLRGSEQYF
TGTGCCAGCAGTTTCCTCAGGGGTAGCGAGCAGTACTTC
>few|TRBJ2-7|-|TRBV7-9
CASSRRLGSSYEQYF
TGTGCCAGCAGCCGTAGACTCGGGAGCTCCTACGAGCAGTACTTC
>-|TRBJ1-2|TRBD1|TRBV27
CASSRGQGGYGYTF
TGTGCCAGCAGCCGGGGACAGGGGGGATATGGCTACACCTTC
>-|TRBJ2-3|-|TRBV6-2/TRBV6-3
CASSQGFQTQYF
TGTGCCAGCAGTCAGGGATTTCAGACGCAGTATTTT
>many|TRBJ2-6|-|TRBV7-2
CASSSKSGANVLTF
TGTGCCAGCAGCTCTAAGTCTGGGGCCAACGTCCTGACTTTC
>-|TRBJ2-1|-|TRBV5-1
CASSLSPWDEQFF
TGCGCCAGCAGCTTGAGCCCGTGGGATGAGCAGTTCTTC
>many|TRBJ1-1|TRBD1|TRBV5-1
CASSPGTGGPNTEAFF
TGCGCCAGCAGCCCCGGGACAGGGGGCCCGAACACTGAAGCTTTCTTT
>-|TRBJ2-7|TRBD2|TRBV12-3/TRBV12-4
CASSFRGGIGEQYF
TGTGCCAGCAGTTTCCGGGGGGGCATAGGCGAGCAGTACTTC
>-|TRBJ2-1|-|TRBV3-1
CASSPGLRNEQFF
TGTGCCAGCAGCCCCGGATTGCGCAATGAGCAGTTCTTC
>-|TRBJ2-7|-|TRBV7-2
CASSLNRFLPYEQYF
TGTGCCAGCAGCTTAAACCGGTTCCTCCCCTACGAGCAGTACTTC
>once|TRBJ2-5|-|TRBV28
CASTQGGPRAQYF
TGTGCCAGCACCCAAGGGGGGCCTCGGGCCCAGTACTTC
>-|TRBJ2-5|-|TRBV10-3
CTISGTLRQETQYF
TGTACCATCAGTGGGACCCTCCGCCAAGAGACCCAGTACTTC
>-|TRBJ1-1|-|TRBV6-2/TRBV6-3
CASSLNREFAEAFF
TGTGCCAGCAGTCTTAACAGGGAGTTCGCTGAAGCTTTCTTT
>-|TRBJ2-7|TRBD2|TRBV7-2
CASSVSGYEQYF
TGTGCCAGCAGCGTTAGCGGGTACGAGCAGTACTTC
>few|TRBJ1-6|-|TRBV12-3/TRBV12-4
CASSLGRQYNSPLHF
TGTGCCAGCAGTCTAGGTCGACAGTATAATTCACCCCTCCACTTT
>-|TRBJ1-1|-|TRBV28
CASTGHLNTEAFF
TGTGCCAGCACGGGACACCTGAACACTGAAGCTTTCTTT
>many|TRBJ2-1|-|TRBV29-1
CSVRMATTYNEQFF
TGCAGCGTTCGTATGGCTACAACCTACAATGAGCAGTTCTTC
>-|TRBJ1-6|-|TRBV9
CASSVGLNNSPLHF
TGTGCCAGCAGCGTAGGGCTGAATAATTCACCCCTCCACTTT
>-|TRBJ2-7|TRBD2|TRBV20-1
CSATLAGPYEQYF
TGCAGTGCTACTCTAGCGGGCCCCTACGAGCAGTACTTC
>-|TRBJ2-7|TRBD2|TRBV27
CASSSGTNEQYF
TGTGCCAGCAGCTCCGGGACTAATGAGCAGTACTTC
>many|TRBJ2-5|TRBD1|TRBV4-3
CASSRTQGAMETQYF
TGCGCCAGCAGTCGGACCCAGGGGGCGATGGAGACCCAGTACTTC